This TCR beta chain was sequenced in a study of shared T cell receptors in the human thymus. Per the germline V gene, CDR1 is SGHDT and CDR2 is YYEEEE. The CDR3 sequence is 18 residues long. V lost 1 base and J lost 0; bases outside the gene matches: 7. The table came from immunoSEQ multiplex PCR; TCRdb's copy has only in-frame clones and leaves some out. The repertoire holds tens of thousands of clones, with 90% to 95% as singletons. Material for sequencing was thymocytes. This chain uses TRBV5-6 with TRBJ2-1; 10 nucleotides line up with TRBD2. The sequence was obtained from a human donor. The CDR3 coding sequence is TGTGCCAGCAGCTTGTCAGCGGGGGGGATTCGCTCCTACAATGAGCAGTTCTTC. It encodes CASSLSAGGIRSYNEQFF. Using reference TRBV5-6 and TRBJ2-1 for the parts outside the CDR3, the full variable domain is DAGVTQSPTHLIKTRGQQVTLRCSPKSGHDTVSWYQQALGQGPQFIFQYYEEEERQRGNFPDRFSGHQFPNYSSELNVNALLLGDSALYLCASSLSAGGIRSYNEQFFGPGTRLTVL.